This is a list of T cell receptor beta chains from one sample in a study of blood T cell repertoires in COVID-19. This table comes from immunoSEQ multiplex PCR, and its TCRdb copy is limited to in-frame clones, with some not included. The sample consists of roughly 40,000 clones, around 88% of them appearing once. Source material: peripheral blood. Source of these receptors: a human donor in a cohort sampled during active COVID-19. Each CDR3 is given with its conserved first and last residue. A D gene is named only where the DNA matches it firmly. Clone size, where shown, is once, few, many, or a class for clones that have expanded.

j_gene: TRBJ2-7
abundance: NA
d_gene: TRBD1
v_gene: TRBV7-8
CDR3nt: TGTGCCAGCAGCTTAGCTAGCCAGGGGGCGGGGGAGCAGTACTTC
CDR3aa: CASSLASQGAGEQYF

j_gene: TRBJ2-2
abundance: NA
d_gene: TRBD2
v_gene: TRBV11-2
CDR3nt: TGTGCCAGCAGCTTAAGTACTAGCGGGAGGGCCGGATTAACCGGGGAGCTGTTTTTT
CDR3aa: CASSLSTSGRAGLTGELFF

j_gene: TRBJ2-6
abundance: NA
d_gene: TRBD1
v_gene: TRBV9
CDR3nt: TGTGCCAGCAGCAACCGGGACAGGGAAATTGGGGCCAACGTCCTGACTTTC
CDR3aa: CASSNRDREIGANVLTF

j_gene: TRBJ2-3
abundance: NA
d_gene: TRBD2
v_gene: TRBV7-2
CDR3nt: TGTGCCAGCAGCGCAGTGCCCGGGACTACGGAGTATTTT
CDR3aa: CASSAVPGTTEYF

j_gene: TRBJ1-1
abundance: NA
d_gene: NA
v_gene: TRBV12-5
CDR3nt: TGTGCTAGTGGTTTTGACAGGAACACTGAAGCTTTCTTT
CDR3aa: CASGFDRNTEAFF

j_gene: TRBJ1-1
abundance: NA
d_gene: NA
v_gene: TRBV4-3
CDR3nt: TGCGCCAGCAGTCGAAAACAGGGCTTAGAGGCTTTCTTT
CDR3aa: CASSRKQGLEAFF

j_gene: TRBJ2-1
abundance: NA
d_gene: NA
v_gene: TRBV18
CDR3nt: TGTGCCAGCTCACCCAGACAGAGCTCCTACAATGAGCAGTTCTTC
CDR3aa: CASSPRQSSYNEQFF

j_gene: TRBJ1-2
abundance: NA
d_gene: TRBD1
v_gene: TRBV19
CDR3nt: TGTGCCAGTAGTTCGACAGGGATCTATGGCTACACCTTC
CDR3aa: CASSSTGIYGYTF

j_gene: TRBJ1-4
abundance: NA
d_gene: TRBD1
v_gene: TRBV28
CDR3nt: TGTGCCAGCAGTTCCCGGGGGACAGGGAGTAATGAAAAACTGTTTTTT
CDR3aa: CASSSRGTGSNEKLFF

j_gene: TRBJ2-7
abundance: NA
d_gene: NA
v_gene: TRBV3-1/TRBV3-2
CDR3nt: TGTGCCAGCAGCCAACAGGGCTACGAGCAGTACTTC
CDR3aa: CASSQQGYEQYF

j_gene: TRBJ1-1
abundance: NA
d_gene: TRBD1
v_gene: TRBV30
CDR3nt: TGTGCCTGGAATAGACCCGGGACAGGGACCACTGAAGCTTTCTTT
CDR3aa: CAWNRPGTGTTEAFF

j_gene: TRBJ2-2
abundance: few
d_gene: NA
v_gene: TRBV7-6
CDR3nt: TGTGCCAGCAGCCCCATCCCTAGCGCCGCGAACACCGGGGAGCTGTTTTTT
CDR3aa: CASSPIPSAANTGELFF

j_gene: TRBJ2-3
abundance: NA
d_gene: TRBD2
v_gene: TRBV19
CDR3nt: TGTGCCAGTAGTTCCCGACTAGCGGGGGGCACAGATACGCAGTATTTT
CDR3aa: CASSSRLAGGTDTQYF

j_gene: TRBJ2-7
abundance: NA
d_gene: NA
v_gene: TRBV7-8
CDR3nt: TGTGCCAGCAGCTTAGGGCGGGACAGATCCTACGAGCAGTACTTC
CDR3aa: CASSLGRDRSYEQYF

j_gene: TRBJ2-5
abundance: NA
d_gene: NA
v_gene: TRBV6-5
CDR3nt: TGTGCCAGCAGCGCGCAAGAGACCCAGTACTTC
CDR3aa: CASSAQETQYF

j_gene: TRBJ1-5
abundance: few
d_gene: NA
v_gene: TRBV4-1
CDR3nt: TGCGCCAGCAGCCGACTAGACAGCGTCAATCAGCCCCAGCATTTT
CDR3aa: CASSRLDSVNQPQHF

j_gene: TRBJ2-7
abundance: NA
d_gene: TRBD1
v_gene: TRBV10-3
CDR3nt: TGTGCCATCAGTGGTGGGACAGAGAAACTCTCCTACGAGCAGTACTTC
CDR3aa: CAISGGTEKLSYEQYF

j_gene: TRBJ2-3
abundance: NA
d_gene: TRBD2
v_gene: TRBV5-1
CDR3nt: TGCGCCAGCAGCGGGACTAGCGGGGGTTCAGATACGCAGTATTTT
CDR3aa: CASSGTSGGSDTQYF

j_gene: TRBJ2-5
abundance: NA
d_gene: TRBD1
v_gene: TRBV24-1
CDR3nt: TGTGCCACCAGTGACCAGACAGGGGGAGTGGAGACCCAGTACTTC
CDR3aa: CATSDQTGGVETQYF

j_gene: TRBJ2-5
abundance: NA
d_gene: NA
v_gene: TRBV11-2
CDR3nt: TGTGCCAGCAGCTTAGACTACTTCAGCAGGGAGACCCAGTACTTC
CDR3aa: CASSLDYFSRETQYF

j_gene: TRBJ2-7
abundance: NA
d_gene: NA
v_gene: TRBV6-2/TRBV6-3
CDR3nt: TGTGCCAGCAGTTATGGGGGGGCCAACGAGCAGTACTTC
CDR3aa: CASSYGGANEQYF

j_gene: TRBJ1-2
abundance: few
d_gene: NA
v_gene: TRBV6-5
CDR3nt: TGTGCCAGCAGTCCACGGACGGCGGGAGGAGGCTACACCTTC
CDR3aa: CASSPRTAGGGYTF

j_gene: TRBJ2-5
abundance: NA
d_gene: NA
v_gene: TRBV2
CDR3nt: TGTGCCAGCAAGGACAGCCTTGGGACCCAGTACTTC
CDR3aa: CASKDSLGTQYF

j_gene: TRBJ2-7
abundance: few
d_gene: TRBD1
v_gene: TRBV11-2
CDR3nt: TGTGCCAGCAGCCGTCCGGGACAGGGCTACGAGCAGTACTTC
CDR3aa: CASSRPGQGYEQYF

j_gene: TRBJ1-5
abundance: NA
d_gene: NA
v_gene: TRBV10-3
CDR3nt: TGTGCCATCAGTGAGTCCGCAGGGAGCAATCAGCCCCAGCATTTT
CDR3aa: CAISESAGSNQPQHF

j_gene: TRBJ2-3
abundance: NA
d_gene: TRBD2
v_gene: TRBV6-6
CDR3nt: TGTGCCAGCAGTAAGACTAGCGGGGGGGTCACGAATACGCAGTATTTT
CDR3aa: CASSKTSGGVTNTQYF

j_gene: TRBJ1-5
abundance: few
d_gene: NA
v_gene: TRBV5-8
CDR3nt: TGTGCCAGCAGCTTGGCACGTCCTTCAACTGGGCCCCAGCATTTT
CDR3aa: CASSLARPSTGPQHF

j_gene: TRBJ2-7
abundance: NA
d_gene: TRBD1
v_gene: TRBV20-1
CDR3nt: TGCAGTGCTAGTCCTACAGGGGGCATTGTGAACGAGCAGTACTTC
CDR3aa: CSASPTGGIVNEQYF

j_gene: TRBJ1-2
abundance: NA
d_gene: NA
v_gene: TRBV4-2
CDR3nt: TGTGCCAGCAGCCAAGCGATCCAGGTCTCCTATGGCTACACCTTC
CDR3aa: CASSQAIQVSYGYTF

j_gene: TRBJ1-1
abundance: NA
d_gene: TRBD1
v_gene: TRBV2
CDR3nt: TGTGCCAGCAGTGAAGGGACAGGGACCTATGAGGCTTTCTTT
CDR3aa: CASSEGTGTYEAFF

j_gene: TRBJ2-7
abundance: NA
d_gene: NA
v_gene: TRBV5-6
CDR3nt: TGTGCCAGCAGCCAACGGCGGGAGCAGTACTTC
CDR3aa: CASSQRREQYF

j_gene: TRBJ1-2
abundance: NA
d_gene: NA
v_gene: TRBV6-5
CDR3nt: TGTGCCAGCAGCTACGGAGCTAACTATGGCTACACCTTC
CDR3aa: CASSYGANYGYTF

j_gene: TRBJ2-3
abundance: NA
d_gene: TRBD1
v_gene: TRBV5-1
CDR3nt: TGCGCCAGCAGCTTGCTCGGACAGGGCTTTAGAAAGACAGATACGCAGTATTTT
CDR3aa: CASSLLGQGFRKTDTQYF

j_gene: TRBJ2-7
abundance: NA
d_gene: TRBD2
v_gene: TRBV6-5
CDR3nt: TGTGCCAGCAGTTCGCCCGGGAGGGCCCACGAGCAGTACTTC
CDR3aa: CASSSPGRAHEQYF

j_gene: TRBJ1-1
abundance: NA
d_gene: NA
v_gene: TRBV15
CDR3nt: TGTGCCACCAGCGCCCTTGGGGGGGGAAGGACTGAAGCTTTCTTT
CDR3aa: CATSALGGGRTEAFF

j_gene: TRBJ2-1
abundance: NA
d_gene: NA
v_gene: TRBV6-4
CDR3nt: TGTGCCAGCAGTGCCGCCTTTAGCGGCTCCTACAATGAGCAGTTCTTC
CDR3aa: CASSAAFSGSYNEQFF

j_gene: TRBJ1-1
abundance: NA
d_gene: NA
v_gene: TRBV2
CDR3nt: TGTGCCAGCAGGGACTCACTGGGCACTGAAGCTTTCTTT
CDR3aa: CASRDSLGTEAFF

j_gene: TRBJ1-1
abundance: NA
d_gene: NA
v_gene: TRBV6-5
CDR3nt: TGTGCCAGCAAGCAAAACCCTGCAAGGAACACTGAAGCTTTCTTT
CDR3aa: CASKQNPARNTEAFF

j_gene: TRBJ1-3
abundance: NA
d_gene: TRBD1
v_gene: TRBV4-1
CDR3nt: TGCGCCAGCAGCCAACTCGGGACAGGTGGAAACACCATATATTTT
CDR3aa: CASSQLGTGGNTIYF

j_gene: TRBJ1-5
abundance: NA
d_gene: NA
v_gene: TRBV10-3
CDR3nt: TGTGCCATCAGTGTTGGACAGAGCAATCAGCCCCAGCATTTT
CDR3aa: CAISVGQSNQPQHF

j_gene: TRBJ1-2
abundance: NA
d_gene: TRBD1
v_gene: TRBV27
CDR3nt: TGTGCCAGCAGTTCAATAACCACCCGGGACAGGGAGTATGGCTACACCTTC
CDR3aa: CASSSITTRDREYGYTF

j_gene: TRBJ2-7
abundance: NA
d_gene: NA
v_gene: TRBV4-1
CDR3nt: TGCGCCAGCAGCCAACGAATTACAGGGAGCTCCTACGAGCAGTACTTC
CDR3aa: CASSQRITGSSYEQYF

j_gene: TRBJ2-5
abundance: once
d_gene: NA
v_gene: TRBV11-2
CDR3nt: TGTGCCAGCAGCCGAGCGTACGGGGATCAAGAGACCCAGTACTTC
CDR3aa: CASSRAYGDQETQYF

j_gene: TRBJ1-2
abundance: NA
d_gene: NA
v_gene: TRBV6-1
CDR3nt: TGTGCCAGCAGTGAAGCTAACGCAGGAAAAGGCTACACCTTC
CDR3aa: CASSEANAGKGYTF

j_gene: TRBJ2-7
abundance: few
d_gene: TRBD1
v_gene: TRBV5-1
CDR3nt: TGCGCCAGCAGCTTGGCACAGGGGGCAGGGTACGAGCAGTACTTC
CDR3aa: CASSLAQGAGYEQYF

j_gene: TRBJ2-3
abundance: NA
d_gene: TRBD2
v_gene: TRBV7-2
CDR3nt: TGTGCCAGCAGCTTAAATCGGGGGGGCCTAGATACGCAGTATTTT
CDR3aa: CASSLNRGGLDTQYF

j_gene: TRBJ2-1
abundance: NA
d_gene: TRBD1
v_gene: TRBV7-8
CDR3nt: TGTGCCAGCAGCTTTGGACAGGGAGGAGAGCAGTTCTTC
CDR3aa: CASSFGQGGEQFF

j_gene: TRBJ2-2
abundance: NA
d_gene: TRBD1
v_gene: TRBV5-1
CDR3nt: TGCGCCAGCAGCTTACAGGGGATCCCCACCGGGGAGCTGTTTTTT
CDR3aa: CASSLQGIPTGELFF

j_gene: TRBJ2-1
abundance: NA
d_gene: TRBD2
v_gene: TRBV19
CDR3nt: TGTGCCAGTAGTAGAACTAGCGGGAGCGACTACAATGAGCAGTTCTTC
CDR3aa: CASSRTSGSDYNEQFF

j_gene: TRBJ2-7
abundance: NA
d_gene: TRBD1
v_gene: TRBV30
CDR3nt: TGTGCCTGGACTCCAGGGACAGGGACCTACGAGCAGTACTTC
CDR3aa: CAWTPGTGTYEQYF

j_gene: TRBJ1-2
abundance: NA
d_gene: NA
v_gene: TRBV14
CDR3nt: TGTGCCAGCAGCACCCATATTACGGGGGATGGCTACACCTTC
CDR3aa: CASSTHITGDGYTF

j_gene: TRBJ1-2
abundance: NA
d_gene: TRBD1
v_gene: TRBV5-1
CDR3nt: TGCGCCAGCAGCCCGGGACAGGGTATCTATGGCTACACCTTC
CDR3aa: CASSPGQGIYGYTF